This TCR beta chain appears in the sequencing data of a study of blood T cell repertoires in COVID-19. Study-level background: Sites across the United States, Italy and Spain contributed samples from acute and convalescent COVID-19. T cells, B-cell-depleted T cells, or PBMCs supplied cDNA or gDNA.

In the study's own analysis: Amplification of reference gene primers was used by the study to estimate nucleated cell counts. Produced via immunoSEQ multiplex PCR; TCRdb's table is partial and in-frame only. D and trimming were read from the DNA, whereas the V and J calls and clone size are those reported in that table. This sample yields 200,000 to 250,000 clones, of which 80% to 85% are seen a single time; over 15% belongs to the top ten. CDR1 and CDR2 from the germline V gene are SGHNT and YENEEA. The V and J ends lost 5 bases and 11 bases, in that order; junction bases with no gene match: 10. The CDR3 loop spans 13 amino acids.

The rearrangement joins TRBV11-3 to TRBJ1-1; TRBD1 matches at 8 bases. This TCR came from a woman aged 80 or over with active or convalescent COVID-19. The sequenced sample was peripheral blood. CDR3 amino acids: CASSPRHRGMAFF. For the CDR3, the DNA is TGTGCCAGCAGCCCAAGACACAGGGGGATGGCTTTCTTT.